One sample yielded the 24 T cell receptor beta chains listed below, sequenced in a study of tumor-infiltrating lymphocytes in primary liver carcinoma (dated by TCRdb to about 2017). TCRdb lists the instrument as Illumina HiSeq 2500. A constant-region primer and ProtoScript II reverse transcriptase were used to reverse-transcribe TCRbeta-specific cDNA from roughly 0.55 ug total RNA. Construction of the TCRbeta libraries relied on three nested rounds of multiplex PCR, following a slightly modified ARM-PCR procedure. Multiplex TRBV1-TRBV30 forward primers and a Cbeta reverse primer were used in the first two PCR rounds, each of which was run for 9 to 11 cycles. The public sequencing data were trimmed at Q25 with fastp and processed into clonotypes with MiXCR by TCRdb, which kept only in-frame beta chains. Each entry merges the rows of one CDR3 protein and shows their most common DNA and genes. The sample yields approximately 340,000 distinct CDR3 sequences; around three fifths were counted once. Clones ranked in the top ten supply approximately 5.9% of the sample.

Blood RNA was extracted from unsorted whole blood with TRIzol reagent; germline DNA came from the DNeasy Blood & Tissue kit. What was sequenced was peripheral blood. Every receptor here comes from a man aged 35-49 years with primary liver carcinoma and hepatitis B virus infection.

As to this clonotype: At one end the junction does not follow the germline gene, possibly because of a read error. The gene calls are TRBV11-2 and TRBJ1-1; no clear D. Germline loops: CDR1 SGHAT, CDR2 FQNNGV. The length of the CDR3 is 13 residues. The chain's CDR3 is CASNLALSTEAFF. The CDR3 DNA follows: TGTGCCAGCAACTTAGCTCTGTCTACTGAAGCTTTCTTT.

Details on this clonotype: The junction departs from the called germline gene at one end, perhaps through a read error. This chain connects TRBV4-2 to TRBJ2-3, with D uncertain. Germline V lookup: CDR1 LGHNA, CDR2 YNFKEQ. CDR3 length: 11 amino acids. The CDR3 loop reads CASSPGDTHYF. The CDR3 nucleotides read TGTGCCAGCAGCCCCGGAGATACGCATTATTTT.

The rearrangement links TRBV6-5 to TRBJ2-1; 12 bases are a match to TRBD2. The length of the CDR3 is 13 residues. The V segment lost 3 bases and the J segment 14 bases; nucleotides outside the gene matches: 5. Per germline, CDR1 MNHEY and CDR2 SVGAGI. The CDR3 sequence is CASSYSRLAGEFF. The CDR3 DNA reads TGTGCCAGCAGTTATTCCCGACTAGCGGGAGAGTTCTTC.

About this clonotype itself: The germline gene is not matched at one end of the junction; a read error may be the cause. The chain is built from TRBV10-3 and TRBJ2-7; TRBD1 aligns across 7 bases. The CDR3 spans 14 residues. Germline V gene lookup returns CDR1 ENHRY and CDR2 SYGVKD. For the CDR3, the DNA is TGTGCCATCAGTGAGTCAACAGGGGTTTACGTGCAGTACTTC. Translation: CAISESTGVYVQYF.

About this clonotype itself: This clone may be a read error of a much larger clone one base away. The V gene is TRBV6-1, the J gene TRBJ1-3, with D unresolved. The CDR3 spans 14 residues. Germline V CDR1 and CDR2: MNHNS, SASEGT. The CDR3 here is CASSLTTSGSTIYF. CDR3 in DNA: TGTGCCAGCAGCCTGACGACCTCTGGAAGCACCATATATTTT.

V is TRBV28 and J is TRBJ2-3; 11 positions agree with TRBD2. From germline, CDR1 is MDHEN and CDR2 SYDVKM. The CDR3 totals 15 residues. V was pared by 6 bases and J by 5 bases, with 7 bases of the junction left unmatched. The CDR3, as DNA: TGTGCCAGCAGAAGGGCTAGCGGGAGGTTAGATACGCAGTATTTT. It translates to CASRRASGRLDTQYF.

With respect to this clonotype: The junction differs from germline at one of its ends, possibly a read error. This chain links TRBV11-1 with TRBJ1-1; no reliable D call. The germline gives CDR1 SGHAT, CDR2 FQDESV (reference sequence). CDR3 length: 14 residues. CDR3 sequence: CARSFRRGNTGAFF. In nucleotides, the CDR3 is TGTGCCCGCAGCTTTCGACGGGGAAACACTGGAGCTTTCTTT. Full variable domain (outside the CDR3, taken from reference TRBV11-1 and TRBJ1-1): EAEVAQSPRYKITEKSQAVAFWCDPISGHATLYWYRQILGQGPELLVQFQDESVVDDSQLPKDRFSAERLKGVDSTLKIQPAELGDSAMYLCARSFRRGNTGAFFGQGTRLTVV.

Points on this clonotype: With a much larger clone just one base away, this may be a read error. The chain employs TRBV6-5 and TRBJ1-5; TRBD1 might be the D (5 bases). The CDR3 consists of 17 residues. Germline V CDR1 and CDR2: MNHEY, SVGAGI. CDR3 nucleotide sequence: TGTGCCGGCAGTCCTAGGGCCGTAGGGGTCCGCAATCAGCCCCAGCATTTT. As protein: CAGSPRAVGVRNQPQHF.

Worth noting for this clonotype: Its ends do not fully match the called genes, so a read error is possible. The chain is built from TRBV11-1 and TRBJ2-1; possibly TRBD2 for D (7 bases). This CDR3 has 15 residues. Germline V gene data show CDR1 as SGHAT and CDR2 as FQDESV (reference sequence). The CDR3 DNA follows: TGTACCAGCAGCCTGTCCCGGGGGGCCTACAATGAGCAGTCCTTC. Its translation is CTSSLSRGAYNEQSF.

This clonotype has only a few counts. The chain combines TRBV7-9 with TRBJ1-4; D uncertain. The CDR3 has 13 residues. The germline V gene has CDR1 SEHNR and CDR2 FQNEAQ (reference sequence). The V and J ends lost 0 bases and 8 bases respectively, with 7 bases between them. In DNA form, the CDR3 reads TGTGCCAGCAGCTTAGCGGGAAGGGAAAAACTGTTTTTT. Its translation is CASSLAGREKLFF.

The chain carries TRBV18 and TRBJ1-1; TRBD1 matches 9 bases. CDR3 length: 14 amino acids. With V trimmed by 3 bases and J by 6 bases, 5 bases remained unmatched. The germline CDR1 and CDR2 sequences are KGHSH and LQKENI. The CDR3 spells CASSPGTGRSEAFF. The DNA for the CDR3 is TGTGCCAGCTCACCGGGGACAGGGCGCTCTGAAGCTTTCTTT.

This clonotype was seen at least ten times. The chain combines TRBV29-1 with TRBJ1-1; 8 bases match TRBD1. The CDR3 runs to 13 residues. Germline lookup yields CDR1 SQVTM and CDR2 ANQGSEA. The V segment lost 7 bases and the J segment 1 base; nucleotides outside the gene matches: 5. CDR3 loop: CSAIQGANTEAFF. The CDR3 region has the DNA TGCAGCGCGATCCAGGGGGCGAACACTGAAGCTTTCTTT.

This clonotype was seen repeatedly, ten times or more. The chain is built from TRBV6-2 or TRBV6-3 and TRBJ1-1; D might be TRBD1 (5 bases). Trimming pared 2 bases from V and 6 bases from J, leaving 13 bases between. Germline assignment: CDR1 MNHEY and CDR2 SVGEGT. The CDR3 spans 14 residues. The DNA of the CDR3 is TGTGCCAGCAGTTACGTTGGGGGTAGGCCTGAAGCTTTCTTT. It yields the protein CASSYVGGRPEAFF.

As regards this clonotype: At one end, the junction sequence differs from germline, possibly due to a read error. CDR3 in amino acids: CASCLGLDSYGCTF. The CDR3 DNA sequence: TGTGCCAGCTGCTTAGGATTGGATTCGTACGGCTGCACCTTC. The chain couples TRBV11-1 to TRBJ1-2; D is uncertain. Per germline, CDR1 SGHAT and CDR2 FQDESV (reference sequence). The CDR3 consists of 14 residues.

CDR3 protein: CASSSARARGRRISSYNEQFF. CDR3 DNA sequence: TGTGCCAGCAGCTCAGCCAGGGCTAGAGGGAGACGCATAAGCTCCTACAATGAGCAGTTCTTC. J is TRBJ2-1 and V is TRBV11-2; D could derive from TRBD1 or TRBD2 (5 bases each). The CDR3 totals 21 residues. CDR1 is SGHAT and CDR2 is FQNNGV in the germline V gene. The V gene lost 4 bases and the J gene lost 0 bases, with 28 bases spanning the gap.

A word on this clonotype: The junction and the germline gene differ at one end; a read error may be behind it. The gene calls are TRBV28 and TRBJ2-7, with D unresolved. The CDR3 runs 14 residues. Germline-derived CDR1 and CDR2 are MDHEN and SYDVKM. The CDR3 reads CTSNSPVSPFEQYF. CDR3 sequence (DNA): TGTACCAGCAATTCCCCCGTTAGTCCCTTCGAGCAGTACTTC.

CDR3 region: CASSLEGSTNEQFF. The CDR3 nucleotides read TGTGCCAGCAGCTTGGAGGGTAGCACCAATGAGCAGTTCTTC. The chain uses TRBV5-5 and TRBJ2-1; no firm D call. Per the germline V gene, CDR1 is SGHKS and CDR2 is YYEKEE (reference sequence). V was clipped by 0 bases and J by 6 bases, with 10 bases between them. The CDR3 totals 14 residues.

The gene calls are TRBV7-9 and TRBJ2-4; D not resolved. Germline values: CDR1 SEHNR, CDR2 FQNEAQ (reference sequence). The CDR3 length is 15 residues. V gave up 5 bases and J gave up 8 bases, with 19 bases separating them. The CDR3 sequence is CASSPYGLVGDIQYF. CDR3 coding DNA: TGTGCCAGCAGCCCATACGGCCTAGTAGGCGACATTCAGTACTTC.

This clonotype has only a few counts. The CDR3 region is CASSSSLEEIFYKRYF. For the CDR3, the DNA is TGTGCCAGCAGCTCCTCTTTAGAGGAGATTTTCTACAAGCGGTACTTC. The rearrangement links TRBV11-2 to TRBJ2-7; D not certain. Germline CDR1 is SGHAT and CDR2 is FQNNGV. Deletions cut 4 bases from V and 12 bases from J, with 28 bases between. The CDR3 is 16 amino acids. Looking up the rest from reference TRBV11-2 and TRBJ2-7 gives the full variable domain: EAGVAQSPRYKIIEKRQSVAFWCNPISGHATLYWYQQILGQGPKLLIQFQNNGVVDDSQLPKDRFSAERLKGVDSTLKIQPAKLEDSAVYLCASSSSLEEIFYKRYFGPGTRLTVT.

This clonotype was seen once. The gene calls are TRBV6-5 and TRBJ1-1; possibly TRBD1 for D (5 bases). The germline gives CDR1 MNHEY, CDR2 SVGAGI. Trimming pared 5 bases from V and 0 bases from J, leaving 13 bases between. The length of the CDR3 is 15 residues. Here the CDR3 reads CASSTPGTLNTEAFF. As DNA, the CDR3 is TGTGCCAGCAGTACTCCCGGGACGTTGAACACTGAAGCTTTCTTT.

The chain has TRBV20-1 and TRBJ1-1; 10 bases match TRBD1. V gave up 0 bases and J gave up 5 bases; unmatched junction bases: 6. The CDR3 spans 15 residues. Germline V gives CDR1 DFQATT, CDR2 SNEGSKA (reference sequence). CDR3 nucleotides: TGCAGTGCTAGAGATGGACAGGGGGGATGGACTGAAGCTTTCTTT. This sequence encodes CSARDGQGGWTEAFF.

The rearrangement joins TRBV11-2 to TRBJ2-7; D perhaps matches TRBD1 (5 bases). V was shortened by 5 bases and J by 10 bases, with 24 bases between the two germline ends. This CDR3 contains 15 residues. Germline-derived CDR1 and CDR2 are SGHAT and FQNNGV. The DNA for the CDR3 is TGTGCCAGCAGCCAAGATATGACAGCGTTCTGCGAACAGTACTTC. It codes for CASSQDMTAFCEQYF.

The chain uses TRBV5-8 and TRBJ2-5; tentatively, D is TRBD2 (5 bases). From germline, CDR1 is SGHTS and CDR2 YDEGEE. The CDR3 covers 17 residues. V was shortened by 1 base and J by 5 bases, with 21 bases between the two germline ends. The CDR3 is CASSLSLGSGPWETQYF. DNA for the CDR3: TGTGCCAGCAGCTTGTCCCTCGGCAGCGGACCGTGGGAGACCCAGTACTTC.

This chain links TRBV4-2 with TRBJ1-1; perhaps TRBD1 as D (5 bases). The germline V gene has CDR1 LGHNA and CDR2 YNFKEQ. The V and J ends lost 0 bases and 10 bases respectively, with 27 bases between them. The CDR3 covers 18 residues. CDR3 DNA sequence: TGTGCCAGCAGCCAAGATGCGATGGACACCCTGAAGTTGCCTGGAGCTTTCTTT. It encodes CASSQDAMDTLKLPGAFF.